This TCR beta chain stems from a study of shared clonotypes between healthy human individuals. Overall study results and limits: At large depth, rarefaction still showed sorted-subset sequencing to be incomplete. Estimated clonotype richness was generally higher in naive than memory subsets.

Naive CD4+ cells were CD45RA-selected; the remaining cells were memory. V dropped 0 bases and J dropped 5 bases, with 13 bases sitting between them. CDR3 size: 15 residues. Germline loops: CDR1 MGHRA, CDR2 YSYEKL. Roughly 200 ng DNA, 30,000 or so T cell genomes, went into each sorted-subset replicate PCR. Repertoires were generated with immunoSEQ multiplex PCR, while TCRdb's copy carries only in-frame clones and drops some. The data hold 2 million to 2.5 million clones, with 93% observed a single time. As for this clone: Its cognate antigen is unknown.

This sequence originates from a man aged 18 to 29 in good health. Some clones in this sample may be carry-over from other donors' samples. The V and J genes are TRBV4-1 and TRBJ2-5, with D perhaps TRBD1 or TRBD2 (5 bases each). The sample consisted of naive CD4+ T cells from PBMCs. Subset given: CD45RA+ positively selected. The CDR3 coding sequence is TGCGCCAGCAGCCAAGATACGCGTTGGGGGGAGACCCAGTACTTC. It specifies CASSQDTRWGETQYF.